Listed below are T cell receptor beta chains from one sample, sequenced in a study of shared clonotypes between healthy human individuals. TCRdb keeps only in-frame clones here, not all; method: immunoSEQ multiplex PCR. The sample yields about 2.4 million clones, 80% to 95% seen once. Sequencing input: naive CD4+ T cells from PBMCs. All receptors derive from a man aged 18 to 30 in good health. Some clones in this sample may be carry-over from other donors' samples. The CDR3 runs from the conserved cysteine through the conserved F or W. A D gene is named only where the DNA matches it firmly. Clone sizes are given selectively: once, few, many, or a class where the clone is expanded.

D gene	clone size	V gene	J gene	CDR3 DNA	CDR3 protein
.	.	TRBV5-1	TRBJ2-7	TGCGCCAGCAGCTTGGCCGTTGGACGGTCCTACGAGCAGTACTTC	CASSLAVGRSYEQYF
.	.	TRBV18	TRBJ2-3	TGTGCCAGCTCACCACGGGAACAGGTGGCAGATACGCAGTATTTT	CASSPREQVADTQYF
.	.	TRBV2	TRBJ1-3	TGTGCCAGCAGTGGTGGGGCCTCTGGAAACACCATATATTTT	CASSGGASGNTIYF
.	.	TRBV29-1	TRBJ1-1	TGCAGCGTGCAGAGGGTTCCTATGAACACTGAAGCTTTCTTT	CSVQRVPMNTEAFF
.	.	TRBV2	TRBJ2-2	TGTGCCAGCAGTTTGGGGAACACCGGGGAGCTGTTTTTT	CASSLGNTGELFF
TRBD1	.	TRBV7-3	TRBJ2-7	TGTGCCAGCAGCTCGGACAGGGGTTACGAGCAGTACTTC	CASSSDRGYEQYF
TRBD1	once	TRBV7-9	TRBJ1-2	TGTGCCAGCAGCTTGCACATCCCGCCGGGACAGATCTATGGCTACACCTTC	CASSLHIPPGQIYGYTF
.	.	TRBV7-7	TRBJ2-5	TGTGCCAGCAGCTTAGGGACAGAAATCCAAGAGACCCAGTACTTC	CASSLGTEIQETQYF
.	.	TRBV7-8	TRBJ2-7	TGTGCCAGCAGCTTAGGAAGGGGGGTCATCTACGAGCAGTACTTC	CASSLGRGVIYEQYF
TRBD2	.	TRBV5-1	TRBJ2-1	TGCGCCAGCAGCACCGTAAGCGGGAGGGCCAGGAATGAGCAGTTCTTC	CASSTVSGRARNEQFF
.	.	TRBV29-1	TRBJ2-1	TGCAGCGTTGAAGCGGGCGGAGGTTACAATGAGCAGTTCTTC	CSVEAGGGYNEQFF
TRBD1	.	TRBV5-1	TRBJ2-7	TGCGCCAGCAGCCCCCAGGGGGACTACGAGCAGTACTTC	CASSPQGDYEQYF
.	.	TRBV7-9	TRBJ2-7	TGTGCCAGCAGCTTTTCGGTCGAGCAGTACTTC	CASSFSVEQYF
TRBD1	.	TRBV5-1	TRBJ2-7	TGCGCCAGCAGCTTTACGGCAGGGGGATCCTACGAGCAGTACTTC	CASSFTAGGSYEQYF
TRBD1	.	TRBV2	TRBJ1-2	TGTGCCAGCAGTGCCACAGGGGAAGTATGGGGCTACACCTTC	CASSATGEVWGYTF
TRBD2	.	TRBV9	TRBJ2-1	TGTGCCAGCAGCGTAGCCATCTCGACTAGCAGAAACAATGAGCAGTTCTTC	CASSVAISTSRNNEQFF
.	.	TRBV6-1	TRBJ1-4	TGTGCCAGCAGTGAAGCTCGGGGCATACAGGAAAAACTGTTTTTT	CASSEARGIQEKLFF
TRBD1	.	TRBV2	TRBJ1-2	TGTGCCAGCACCCGGACAGGGAACTATGGCTACACCTTC	CASTRTGNYGYTF
.	.	TRBV11-3	TRBJ2-7	TGTGCCAGCAGCTTAAGGGCCGGAACCTACGAGCAGTACTTC	CASSLRAGTYEQYF
.	.	TRBV4-3	TRBJ2-1	TGCGCCAGCAGCCAACTTACACTAGTTCCAGGTGAGCAGTTCTTC	CASSQLTLVPGEQFF